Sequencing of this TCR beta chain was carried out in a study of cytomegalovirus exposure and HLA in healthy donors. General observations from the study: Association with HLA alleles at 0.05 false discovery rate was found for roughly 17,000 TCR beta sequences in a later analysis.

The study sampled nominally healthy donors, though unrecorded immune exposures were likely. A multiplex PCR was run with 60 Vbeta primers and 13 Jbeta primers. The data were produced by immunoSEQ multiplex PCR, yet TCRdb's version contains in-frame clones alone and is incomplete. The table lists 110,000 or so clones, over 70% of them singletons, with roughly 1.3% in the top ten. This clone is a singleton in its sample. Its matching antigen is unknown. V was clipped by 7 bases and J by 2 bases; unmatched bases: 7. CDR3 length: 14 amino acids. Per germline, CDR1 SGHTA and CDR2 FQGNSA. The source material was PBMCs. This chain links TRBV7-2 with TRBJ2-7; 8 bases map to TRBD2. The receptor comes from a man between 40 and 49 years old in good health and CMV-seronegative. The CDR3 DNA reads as TGTGCCAGCACCCCGGGGGGGGGACCCTACGAGCAGTACTTC. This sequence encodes CASTPGGGPYEQYF.